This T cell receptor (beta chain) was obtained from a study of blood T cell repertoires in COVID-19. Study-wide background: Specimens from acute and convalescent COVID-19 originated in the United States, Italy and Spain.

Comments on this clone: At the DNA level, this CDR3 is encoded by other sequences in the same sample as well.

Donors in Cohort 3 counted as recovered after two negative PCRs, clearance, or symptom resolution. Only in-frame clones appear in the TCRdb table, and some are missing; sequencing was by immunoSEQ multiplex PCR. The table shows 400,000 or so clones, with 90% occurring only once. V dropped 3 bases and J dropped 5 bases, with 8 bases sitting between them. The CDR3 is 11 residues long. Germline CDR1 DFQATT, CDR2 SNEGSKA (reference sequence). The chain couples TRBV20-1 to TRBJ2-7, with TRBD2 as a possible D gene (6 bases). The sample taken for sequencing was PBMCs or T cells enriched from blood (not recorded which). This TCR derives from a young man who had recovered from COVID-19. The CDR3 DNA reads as TGCAGTGCTAGGCGGGGTAACGAGCAGTACTTC. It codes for CSARRGNEQYF.